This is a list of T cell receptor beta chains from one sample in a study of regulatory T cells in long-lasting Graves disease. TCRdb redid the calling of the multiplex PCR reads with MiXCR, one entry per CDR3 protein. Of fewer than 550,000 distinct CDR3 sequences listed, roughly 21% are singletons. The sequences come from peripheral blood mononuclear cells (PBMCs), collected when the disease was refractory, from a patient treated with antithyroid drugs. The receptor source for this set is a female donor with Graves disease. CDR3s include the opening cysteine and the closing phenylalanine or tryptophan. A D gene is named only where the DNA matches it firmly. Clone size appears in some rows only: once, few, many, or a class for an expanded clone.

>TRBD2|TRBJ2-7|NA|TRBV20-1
TGCAGTGCACTACCGACTAGCGTTCCTTACGAGCAGTACTTC
CSALPTSVPYEQYF
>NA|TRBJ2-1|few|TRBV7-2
TGTGCCAGCAGCTTTAGCAGGGAGAGTGAGCAGTTCTTC
CASSFSRESEQFF
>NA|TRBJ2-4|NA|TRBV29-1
TGCAGCGTTGGGAGAGCAGACACCGGGAAAAACATTCAGTACTTC
CSVGRADTGKNIQYF
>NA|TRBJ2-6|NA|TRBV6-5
TGTGCCAGCAGTTCTACCCTTGGAGACGGGGGGGCCAACGTCCTGACTTTC
CASSSTLGDGGANVLTF
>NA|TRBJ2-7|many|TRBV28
TGTGCCAGCAGTTTGGCCGATAGCTCCTACGAGCAGTACTTC
CASSLADSSYEQYF
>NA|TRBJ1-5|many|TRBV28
TGTGCCAGCGGGATTCAGGGATTCACCGTGAGCAATCAGCCCCAGCATTTT
CASGIQGFTVSNQPQHF
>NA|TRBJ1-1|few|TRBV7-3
TGTGCCAGCAGCCGTACAGGGACGGCGACTGAAGCTTTCTTT
CASSRTGTATEAFF
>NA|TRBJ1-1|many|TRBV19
TGTGCCAGTAGTATAGGGGGGAACACTGAAGCTTTCTTT
CASSIGGNTEAFF
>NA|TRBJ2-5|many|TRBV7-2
TGTGCCAGCAGCTTAGTAGGAGGACGGCAAGAGACCCAGTACTTC
CASSLVGGRQETQYF
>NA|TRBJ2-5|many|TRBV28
TGTGCCAGCAGGATGGCTCCGGCCCAAGAGACCCAGTACTTC
CASRMAPAQETQYF
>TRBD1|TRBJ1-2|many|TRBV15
TGTGCCACCAGCAGAGACAGGGGGATGACCTATGGCTACACCTTC
CATSRDRGMTYGYTF
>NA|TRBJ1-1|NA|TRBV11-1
TGTGCCAGCGGGGTCCCGGCCATGAACACTGAAGCTTTCTTT
CASGVPAMNTEAFF
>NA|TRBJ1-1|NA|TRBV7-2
TGTGCCAGCAGTTTGAATCTCGGACCGAGGGTAAACACTGAAGCTTTCTTT
CASSLNLGPRVNTEAFF
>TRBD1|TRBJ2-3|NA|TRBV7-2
TGTGCCAGCAGCTTAGCAGGGGGCGCCGGCACAGATACGCAGTATTTT
CASSLAGGAGTDTQYF
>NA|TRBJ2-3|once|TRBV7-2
TGTGCCAGCAGCCCTGGACAGCTAGGAGATACGCAGTATTTT
CASSPGQLGDTQYF
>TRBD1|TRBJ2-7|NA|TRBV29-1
TGCAGCGTGGCCGGGACAGGCAACTCCTACGAGCAGTACTTC
CSVAGTGNSYEQYF
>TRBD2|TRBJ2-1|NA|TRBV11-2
TGTGCCAGCAGCTTAGGACTAGCGCTCTACAATGAGCAGTTCTTC
CASSLGLALYNEQFF
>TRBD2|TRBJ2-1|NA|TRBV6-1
TGTGCCAGCAGTGGAGCGGGACTCCTCTACAATGAGCAGTTCTTC
CASSGAGLLYNEQFF
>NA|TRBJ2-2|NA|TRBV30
TGTGCCTGGAGTTTGGATTATGTGGCCGGGGAGCTGTTTTTT
CAWSLDYVAGELFF
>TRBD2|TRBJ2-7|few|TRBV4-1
TGCGCCAGCAGCCAACTGACTAGCGGGACCGGCTACGAGCAGTACTTC
CASSQLTSGTGYEQYF
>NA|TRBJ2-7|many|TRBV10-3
TGTGCCATCAGTGAGTGGTCCTACGAGCAGTACTTC
CAISEWSYEQYF
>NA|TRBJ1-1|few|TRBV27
TGTGCCAGCAGTTTAATAGGGGCCGATACTGAAGCTTTCTTT
CASSLIGADTEAFF
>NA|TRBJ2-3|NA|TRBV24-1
TGTGCCACCAGTGATTCGTCCCGGTCAGATACGCAGTATTTT
CATSDSSRSDTQYF
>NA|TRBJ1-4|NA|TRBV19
TGTGCCAGTAGTATTGGGACCGGGGGTGAAAAACTGTTTTTT
CASSIGTGGEKLFF
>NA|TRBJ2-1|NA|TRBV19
TGTGCCAGTAGTATAGATCTGGGGGGGCCGGTCCTCCTCTCCTACAATGAGCAGTTCTTC
CASSIDLGGPVLLSYNEQFF
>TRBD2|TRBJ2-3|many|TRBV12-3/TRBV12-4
TGTGCCAGCAGTTTCCGAGCGGGGGGGAGCACAGATACGCAGTATTTT
CASSFRAGGSTDTQYF